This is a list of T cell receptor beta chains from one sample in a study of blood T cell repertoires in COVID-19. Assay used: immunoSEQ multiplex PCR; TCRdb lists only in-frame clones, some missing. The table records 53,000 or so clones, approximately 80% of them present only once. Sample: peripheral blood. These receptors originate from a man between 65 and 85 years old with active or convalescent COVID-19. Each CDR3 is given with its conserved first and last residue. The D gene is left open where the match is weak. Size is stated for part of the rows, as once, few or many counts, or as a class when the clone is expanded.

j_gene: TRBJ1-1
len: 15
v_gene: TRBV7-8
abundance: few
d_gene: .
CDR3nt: TGTGCCAGCAGCTTAGATGGAGGGTCGAACACTGAAGCTTTCTTT
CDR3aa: CASSLDGGSNTEAFF

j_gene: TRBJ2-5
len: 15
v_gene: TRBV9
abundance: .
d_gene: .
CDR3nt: TGTGCCAGCAGCGTAGGGGGAGGGGGAAGAGAGACCCAGTACTTC
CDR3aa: CASSVGGGGRETQYF

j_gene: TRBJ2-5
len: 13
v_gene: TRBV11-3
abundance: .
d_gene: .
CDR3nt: TGTGCCAGCAGCCGGGGTCAAAGGGAGACCCAGTACTTC
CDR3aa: CASSRGQRETQYF

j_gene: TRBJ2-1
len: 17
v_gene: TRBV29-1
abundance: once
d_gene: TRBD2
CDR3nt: TGCAGCGCAGGGACTAGCGGGAGCAATTTTGGGTACAATGAGCAGTTCTTC
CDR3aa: CSAGTSGSNFGYNEQFF

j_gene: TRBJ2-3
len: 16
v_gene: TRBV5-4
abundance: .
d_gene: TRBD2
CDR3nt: TGTGCCAGCGGGACGAACCTAGCGGGGGGTTCAAATACGCAGTATTTT
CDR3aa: CASGTNLAGGSNTQYF

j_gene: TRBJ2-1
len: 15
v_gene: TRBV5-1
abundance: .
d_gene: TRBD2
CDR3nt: TGCGCCAGCAGCTTGGATTCGGGACTAGCGGGGGGGCTTTTCTTC
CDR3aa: CASSLDSGLAGGLFF

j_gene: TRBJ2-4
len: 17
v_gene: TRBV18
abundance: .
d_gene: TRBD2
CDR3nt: TGTGCCAGCTCTCCGACGGGACTAGCGGGGGGTAAAAACATTCAGTACTTC
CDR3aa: CASSPTGLAGGKNIQYF

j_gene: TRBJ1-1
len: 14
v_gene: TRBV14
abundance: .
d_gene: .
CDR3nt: TGTGCCAGCAGCCTCCGCATAGGGAGCTCCGAAGCTTTCTTT
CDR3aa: CASSLRIGSSEAFF

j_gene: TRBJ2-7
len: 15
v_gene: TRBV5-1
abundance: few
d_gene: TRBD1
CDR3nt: TGCGCCAGCAGCCCTCGTGGGGGACAGGGGTACGAGCAGTACTTC
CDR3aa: CASSPRGGQGYEQYF

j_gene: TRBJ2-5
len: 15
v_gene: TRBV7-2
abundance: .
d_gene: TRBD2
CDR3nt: TGTGCCAGCACCCTCGGGTCTAGCGGGGCGGAGACCCAGTACTTC
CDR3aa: CASTLGSSGAETQYF

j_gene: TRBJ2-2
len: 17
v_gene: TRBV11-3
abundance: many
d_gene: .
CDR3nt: TGTGCCAGCAGTACTTCCCTAGGGGTCCCCTACACCGGGGAGCTGTTTTTT
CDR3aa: CASSTSLGVPYTGELFF

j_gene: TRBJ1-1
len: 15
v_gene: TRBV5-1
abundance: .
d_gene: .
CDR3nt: TGCGCCAGCAGCTTGGAAATCCAGACAAACACTGAAGCTTTCTTT
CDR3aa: CASSLEIQTNTEAFF